Shown below are 26 T cell receptor beta chains from a single sample sequenced in a study of blood T cells in healthy people across ages. Sample-barcoded 5' priming and a J-beta primer mix drove a second PCR of roughly 7 to 11 cycles. TCRdb reanalysed the 5' RACE reads using MiXCR and keeps one entry per CDR3 protein. This sample has around 1,900,000 distinct CDR3 sequences, with around 42% found just once. Sequences were obtained from blood. These receptors came from a human donor in good health.

The V call is TRBV18, the J call TRBJ2-7; TRBD2 aligns across 7 bases. The length of the CDR3 is 17 residues. Germline V gene sequence: CDR1 KGHSH, CDR2 LQKENI. Trimming cost V 3 bases and J 0 bases; bases outside gene matches: 11. The DNA of the CDR3 is TGTGCCAGCTCACCGGGGACGGGGGGATTTAGCTCCTACGAGCAGTACTTC. It translates to CASSPGTGGFSSYEQYF.

This clonotype has more than one count but fewer than ten. The chain carries TRBV19 and TRBJ2-1, with D possibly called TRBD1 or TRBD2 (6 bases each). Germline V gene data show CDR1 as LNHDA and CDR2 as SQIVND (reference sequence). V was trimmed by 3 bases and J by 4 bases, leaving 10 bases between them. The CDR3 has 14 amino acids. CDR3: CASSIGGGYNEQFF. The CDR3 region has the DNA TGTGCCAGTAGTATTGGAGGGGGATACAATGAGCAGTTCTTC.

The chain's CDR3 is CASSLPGSSPLHF. Here the CDR3 DNA reads TGTGCCAGCAGTTTGCCAGGGAGTTCACCCCTCCACTTT. J is TRBJ1-6 and V is TRBV12-3 or TRBV12-4; perhaps TRBD1 as D (5 bases). This CDR3 contains 13 residues. V dropped 3 bases and J dropped 9 bases, with 9 bases sitting between them.

This clonotype was detected many times. The chain couples TRBV7-9 to TRBJ1-5, with D perhaps TRBD1 (5 bases). This CDR3 comprises 15 residues. From germline, CDR1 is SEHNR and CDR2 FQNEAQ (reference sequence). V dropped 3 bases and J dropped 3 bases, with 12 bases sitting between them. Here the CDR3 reads CASSFDQGPNQPQHF. The CDR3 DNA follows: TGTGCCAGCAGCTTTGATCAGGGCCCCAATCAGCCCCAGCATTTT.

This clonotype was detected a few times. The V and J genes are TRBV7-3 and TRBJ1-4; D unresolved. CDR1 and CDR2 from the germline V gene are SGHTA and FQGTGA. This CDR3 region has 15 residues. The ends were cut back, 7 bases at V and 7 bases at J, with 19 bases in the middle. CDR3 loop: CASNLSGVMGEKLFF. CDR3 nucleotides: TGTGCCAGCAATCTCTCCGGGGTCATGGGTGAAAAACTGTTTTTT.

V usage is TRBV7-6 and J usage is TRBJ2-1; 10 bases fit TRBD2. The CDR3 is 16 amino acids. CDR1 is SGHVS and CDR2 is FNYEAQ in the germline V gene. V shed 5 bases and J 9 bases; nucleotides not matched to a gene: 13. CDR3 bases: TGTGCCAGCAGCGGGAGAGCTGGAGCGGGGGGGAGTGAGCAGTTCTTC. This sequence encodes CASSGRAGAGGSEQFF.

V is TRBV28 and J is TRBJ2-1; no clear D. In germline, CDR1 is MDHEN, CDR2 SYDVKM. V lost 4 bases and J lost 6, with 19 bases in between. This CDR3 contains 16 residues. The CDR3, as DNA: TGTGCCAGCAGTTCGAACGCCCCCGGGTTTTTCAATGAGCAGTTCTTC. It encodes CASSSNAPGFFNEQFF.

CDR3 region: CATSPDGDSPLHF. The CDR3 DNA follows: TGTGCCACCAGCCCGGACGGGGATTCACCCCTCCACTTT. This chain uses TRBV24-1 with TRBJ1-6; no definite D call. The length of the CDR3 is 13 residues. V lost 7 bases to trimming and J lost 8 bases, with 11 bases between them. The V gene's germline CDR1 is KGHDR and CDR2 SFDVKD.

The chain employs TRBV12-3 or TRBV12-4 and TRBJ2-7; D ambiguous. The closer fit of TRBJ2-5 to the DNA end suggests the J call may be wrong. The CDR3 is 12 amino acids. In nucleotides, the CDR3 is TGTGCCAGTACATGGGCTGAAGAGACCCAGTACTTC. Translating gives CASTWAEETQYF.

The chain employs TRBV5-6 and TRBJ2-3, with D unresolved. The CDR3 has 15 residues. Deletions cut 4 bases from V and 3 bases from J, with 15 bases between. From germline, CDR1 is SGHDT and CDR2 YYEEEE. The CDR3 DNA is TGTGCCAGCAGCCTCGTGTCGGCGTGGACAGATACGCAGTATTTT. Translation: CASSLVSAWTDTQYF.

This clonotype was found a few times. V usage is TRBV12-3 or TRBV12-4 and J usage is TRBJ1-2; D possibly corresponds to TRBD1 (5 bases). Deletions cut 0 bases from V and 0 bases from J, with 17 bases between. The CDR3 is made up of 18 amino acids. The CDR3 protein is CASSLARQGIRPNYGYTF. The CDR3 DNA reads as TGTGCCAGCAGTTTAGCGCGGCAGGGTATTAGACCTAACTATGGCTACACCTTC.

The V and J genes are TRBV10-2 and TRBJ1-2, with 9 positions matching TRBD1. Trimming removed 7 bases from V and 7 bases from J; junction bases left unmatched: 10. This CDR3 region has 14 residues. Germline CDR1 reads WSHSY; CDR2 reads SAAADI. The CDR3 spells CASTSSGTGFGYTF. CDR3 coding DNA: TGCGCCAGCACCAGTTCCGGGACAGGGTTTGGCTACACCTTC.

V is TRBV7-9 and J is TRBJ2-1; 9 nucleotides match TRBD2. The V gene's germline CDR1 is SEHNR and CDR2 FQNEAQ (reference sequence). The length of the CDR3 is 14 residues. V dropped 4 bases and J dropped 8; count of bases not matched to a gene: 6. This CDR3 reads CASSYLAGWYEQFF. CDR3 coding DNA: TGTGCCAGCAGCTACCTAGCGGGGTGGTATGAGCAGTTCTTC. The entire variable domain, with the rest obtained from reference TRBV7-9 and TRBJ2-1, is as follows: DTGVSQNPRHKITKRGQNVTFRCDPISEHNRLYWYRQTLGQGPEFLTYFQNEAQLEKSRLLSDRFSAERPKGSFSTLEIQRTEQGDSAMYLCASSYLAGWYEQFFGPGTRLTVL.

CDR3 in amino acids: CASGRSGGEASYNEQFF. The CDR3 DNA reads as TGTGCCAGCGGTCGTAGCGGGGGGGAGGCGTCCTACAATGAGCAGTTCTTC. V is TRBV4-2 and J is TRBJ2-1; 11 nucleotides agree with TRBD2. The CDR3 sequence is 17 residues long. After removal of 8 bases from V and 1 base from J, the junction contained 10 bases not matched to a gene. The germline CDR1 and CDR2 sequences are LGHNA and YNFKEQ.

The chain joins TRBV29-1 to TRBJ2-1; 7 positions agree with TRBD1. The CDR3 is 14 amino acids. Germline V gene sequence: CDR1 SQVTM, CDR2 ANQGSEA. With 7 bases clipped from V and 5 bases from J, the junction kept 11 bases outside the gene matches. The CDR3: CSARYRGRDNEQFF. For the CDR3, the DNA is TGCAGCGCCAGGTACAGGGGTCGGGACAATGAGCAGTTCTTC.

The chain links TRBV7-2 to TRBJ2-1; 7 bases fit TRBD2. The germline V gene has CDR1 SGHTA and CDR2 FQGNSA. Trimming removed 5 bases from V and 7 bases from J; junction bases left unmatched: 14. CDR3 size: 16 residues. The CDR3 loop reads CASSPQGRESGNEQFF. The CDR3 bases are TGTGCCAGCAGCCCCCAAGGGAGGGAATCTGGGAATGAGCAGTTCTTC.

This clonotype was counted a few times. The rearrangement links TRBV2 to TRBJ2-1; 8 bases are shared with TRBD2. This CDR3 comprises 19 residues. V dropped 9 bases and J dropped 3; count of bases not matched to a gene: 22. CDR1 is SNHLY, CDR2 FYNNEI, per germline. The CDR3 reads CARKPGGEEKSGSYNEQFF. CDR3 nucleotides: TGTGCCAGGAAACCGGGGGGGGAGGAAAAGTCGGGAAGCTACAATGAGCAGTTCTTC.

The V call is TRBV20-1, the J call TRBJ1-6, with 11 bases fitting TRBD1. Trimming cost V 5 bases and J 10 bases; bases outside gene matches: 10. Germline V lookup: CDR1 DFQATT, CDR2 SNEGSKA (reference sequence). This CDR3 has 15 residues. CDR3 residues: CSAPAWDRGTSPLHF. The CDR3 region has the DNA TGCAGTGCTCCGGCCTGGGACAGGGGGACCTCACCCCTCCACTTT.

This clonotype has only a few counts. The chain is built from TRBV20-1 and TRBJ2-7; possible D gene TRBD2, 6 bases. The CDR3 runs 14 residues. Germline V CDR1 and CDR2: DFQATT, SNEGSKA (reference sequence). The ends were cut back, 3 bases at V and 3 bases at J, with 15 bases in the middle. CDR3 in DNA: TGCAGTGCTAGGCCGGGGGTGGTAGACTACGAGCAGTACTTC. Translated, it gives CSARPGVVDYEQYF.

The rearrangement uses TRBV6-5 and TRBJ1-4, with D maybe TRBD1 (5 bases). V was cut by 2 bases and J by 6 bases, with 10 bases left in between. From germline, CDR1 is MNHEY and CDR2 SVGAGI. This CDR3 contains 14 residues. CDR3 coding DNA: TGTGCCAGCAGTTACGGGGCCAGAGATGAAAAACTGTTTTTT. Protein sequence: CASSYGARDEKLFF.

The chain is built from TRBV5-5 and TRBJ1-2, with D possibly being TRBD1 (6 bases). Trimming shortened V by 4 bases and J by 7 bases, and 20 bases separated the two germline ends. The CDR3 runs 15 residues. Germline V gene lookup returns CDR1 SGHKS and CDR2 YYEKEE (reference sequence). The CDR3, as DNA: TGTGCCAGCAGCCCAGACTTAGGACAGAAGGGTGGCTACACCTTC. This codes for CASSPDLGQKGGYTF.

The chain employs TRBV11-2 and TRBJ2-1, with D hard to call. This CDR3 has 16 amino acids. Per germline, CDR1 SGHAT and CDR2 FQNNGV. Trimming stripped 5 bases from V and 5 bases from J, with 19 bases between. The CDR3 protein is CASSPGRPTANNEQFF. The DNA for the CDR3 is TGTGCCAGCAGCCCCGGCAGACCCACGGCTAACAATGAGCAGTTCTTC.

Worth noting for this clonotype: One junction end disagrees with the germline gene, perhaps due to a read error. The chain has TRBV29-1 and TRBJ2-1, with D possibly matching TRBD1 (5 bases). Germline values: CDR1 SQVTM, CDR2 ANQGSEA. This CDR3 has 14 amino acids. CDR3 nucleotides: TGCAGCGTTGAATCAGGGAAGGCCTACAGTGAGCAGTTCTTC. Protein product: CSVESGKAYSEQFF.

This clonotype was seen more than once but under ten times. The CDR3: CATSRTVNEKLFF. For the CDR3, the DNA is TGTGCCACCAGCAGGACAGTAAATGAAAAACTGTTTTTT. V is TRBV15 and J is TRBJ1-4; possibly TRBD1 for D (5 bases). Trimming shortened V by 3 bases and J by 5 bases, and 7 bases separated the two germline ends. In germline, CDR1 is LNHNV, CDR2 YYDKDF (reference sequence). The CDR3 totals 13 residues.

This clonotype has a handful of counts. This sequence joins TRBV9 and TRBJ1-2; 9 nucleotides agree with TRBD1. Per the germline V gene, CDR1 is SGDLS and CDR2 is YYNGEE. This CDR3 is 15 amino acids long. V shed 3 bases and J 4 bases; nucleotides not matched to a gene: 7. The CDR3 DNA follows: TGTGCCAGCAGCGCAGGGACAGGGAAGGGCTATGGCTACACCTTC. Protein sequence: CASSAGTGKGYGYTF.

V and J are TRBV10-3 and TRBJ1-4, with D possibly being TRBD1 (6 bases). CDR1 ENHRY and CDR2 SYGVKD come from the germline V gene. V was cut by 0 bases and J by 8 bases, with 7 bases left in between. The CDR3 loop spans 13 amino acids. The CDR3 coding sequence is TGTGCCATCAGTGAGTCAGGGACAGAAAAACTGTTTTTT. Amino acids: CAISESGTEKLFF.